Detailed here is one T cell receptor (beta chain). As yet, its antigen is unknown. PCR employed 60 Vbeta and 13 Jbeta primers. TCRdb keeps only in-frame clones here, not all; method: immunoSEQ multiplex PCR. The sample totals 56,000 or so clones. This CDR3 is built from 15 residues. Germline lookup yields CDR1 LNHNV and CDR2 YYDKDF (reference sequence). Trimming pared 5 bases from V and 2 bases from J, leaving 13 bases between. The study sampled nominally healthy donors, though unrecorded immune exposures were likely. The sample belongs to a study of cytomegalovirus exposure and HLA in healthy donors. Findings and caveats of the study: A few of the chains that were CMV-associated were confirmed in vitro to be specific for CMV antigens. Per a prior analysis, the majority of TCR beta V segments were productive roughly 90% or roughly 30% of the time. An assumption of roughly uniform sequencing depth across donors underlay the presence/absence analyses.

The genes are TRBV15 and TRBJ1-5; D ambiguous. Sequenced sample: PBMCs. The sequence was obtained from a female donor in good health and CMV-seronegative. In nucleotides, the CDR3 is TGTGCCACCAGCTCCCGTGAGGAGGGCAATCAGCCCCAGCATTTT. This gives the protein CATSSREEGNQPQHF.